This TCR beta chain was obtained from a study of cytomegalovirus exposure and HLA in healthy donors. 60 Vbeta and 13 Jbeta primers were used in PCR. Using immunoSEQ multiplex PCR, the repertoire was profiled, and TCRdb retains in-frame clones only, with some absent. The data show around 150,000 clones, roughly 80% seen once. In germline, CDR1 is SGHNT, CDR2 YYREEE (reference sequence). Trimming stripped 5 bases from V and 7 bases from J, with 16 bases between. The length of the CDR3 is 14 residues. The chain recombines TRBV5-4 with TRBJ2-1; D not certain. Specimen: PBMCs. The source is a female donor in good health and CMV-seronegative. The CDR3 DNA reads as TGTGCCAGCAGGATATCCGGAGCCTCAAATGAGCAGTTCTTC. This encodes CASRISGASNEQFF.